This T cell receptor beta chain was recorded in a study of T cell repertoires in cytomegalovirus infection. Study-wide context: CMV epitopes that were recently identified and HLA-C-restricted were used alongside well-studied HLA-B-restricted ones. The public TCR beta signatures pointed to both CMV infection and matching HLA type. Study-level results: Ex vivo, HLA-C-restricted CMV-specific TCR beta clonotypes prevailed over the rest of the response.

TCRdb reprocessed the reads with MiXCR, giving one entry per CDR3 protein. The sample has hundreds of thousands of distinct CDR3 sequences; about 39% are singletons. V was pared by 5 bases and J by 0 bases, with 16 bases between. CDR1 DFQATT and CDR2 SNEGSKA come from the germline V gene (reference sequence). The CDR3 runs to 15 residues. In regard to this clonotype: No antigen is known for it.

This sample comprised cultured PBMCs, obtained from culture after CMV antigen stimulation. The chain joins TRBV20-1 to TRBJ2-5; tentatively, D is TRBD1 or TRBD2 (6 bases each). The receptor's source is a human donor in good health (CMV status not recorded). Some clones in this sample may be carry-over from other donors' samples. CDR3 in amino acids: CSARVGGGHQETQYF. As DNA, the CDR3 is TGCAGTGCTCGGGTCGGAGGGGGACACCAAGAGACCCAGTACTTC.